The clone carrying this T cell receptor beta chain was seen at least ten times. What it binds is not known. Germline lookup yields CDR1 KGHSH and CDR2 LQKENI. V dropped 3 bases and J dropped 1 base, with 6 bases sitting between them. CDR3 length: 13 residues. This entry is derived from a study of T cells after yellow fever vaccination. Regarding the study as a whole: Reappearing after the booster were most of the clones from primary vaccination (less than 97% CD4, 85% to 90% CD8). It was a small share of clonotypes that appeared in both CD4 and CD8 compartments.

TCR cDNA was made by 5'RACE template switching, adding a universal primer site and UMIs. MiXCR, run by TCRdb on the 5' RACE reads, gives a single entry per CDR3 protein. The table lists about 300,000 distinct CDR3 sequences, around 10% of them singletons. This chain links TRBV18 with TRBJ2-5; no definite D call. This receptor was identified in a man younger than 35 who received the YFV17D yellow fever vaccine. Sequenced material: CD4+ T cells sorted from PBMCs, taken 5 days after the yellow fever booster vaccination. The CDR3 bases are TGTGCCAGCTCACCGGACCTCCAAGAGACCCAGTACTTC. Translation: CASSPDLQETQYF.